Sequencing of this T cell receptor beta chain was carried out in a study of blood T cell repertoires in COVID-19. Study at large: Acute and convalescent COVID-19 specimens originated in the United States, Italy and Spain. Sources were T cells, B-cell-depleted T cells, or PBMCs; the material itself was cDNA or gDNA.

Study processing details: It was from reference gene primer amplification that nucleated cell counts were estimated. This table comes from immunoSEQ multiplex PCR, and its TCRdb copy is limited to in-frame clones, with some not included. For V, J and clone size, that table is used; D and trimming come from the DNA. In the table there are 150,000 to 250,000 clones, approximately 94% of which are singletons. The Seattle site enrolled patients during active infection and followed them longitudinally. Germline CDR1 reads LNHNV; CDR2 reads YYDKDF (reference sequence). The germline V and J ends were trimmed by 0 bases and 5 bases, with 5 bases remaining between them. The CDR3 runs 13 residues.

The receptor's source is a man aged 25 to 40 with COVID-19, enrolled during active disease. Sequenced material: peripheral blood. The chain combines TRBV15 with TRBJ1-5, with a tentative D call TRBD1 (5 bases). The DNA for the CDR3 is TGTGCCACCAGCAGAGAAGGGGATCAGCCCCAGCATTTT. This sequence encodes CATSREGDQPQHF.